The clone carrying this TCR beta chain was seen a handful of times. Its antigen remains unidentified. These data originate in a study of T cells after yellow fever vaccination. General study points: Abundant bulk-population clonotypes could contaminate the FACS-sorted repertoires.

The TCR cDNA carried a universal primer site and UMIs from 5'RACE template switching. TCRdb independently ran MiXCR on the 5' RACE reads; one entry per CDR3 protein. The sample records some 300,000 distinct CDR3 sequences, 3% to 4.5% being singletons. The sample in question was PBMCs, obtained on the day of the yellow fever booster vaccination. The clonotype comes from a man between 18 and 29 years old who received the YFV17D yellow fever vaccine.

CDR3 sequence (DNA): TGTGCCAGCAGTTTAGCGCGAGGGGCAGCGGGCGGGGAGCTGTTTTTT. It is translated as CASSLARGAAGGELFF. The rearrangement joins TRBV12-3 or TRBV12-4 to TRBJ2-2; D might be TRBD2 (6 bases). The ends were cut back, 0 bases at V and 7 bases at J, with 15 bases in the middle. The CDR3 spans 16 residues.